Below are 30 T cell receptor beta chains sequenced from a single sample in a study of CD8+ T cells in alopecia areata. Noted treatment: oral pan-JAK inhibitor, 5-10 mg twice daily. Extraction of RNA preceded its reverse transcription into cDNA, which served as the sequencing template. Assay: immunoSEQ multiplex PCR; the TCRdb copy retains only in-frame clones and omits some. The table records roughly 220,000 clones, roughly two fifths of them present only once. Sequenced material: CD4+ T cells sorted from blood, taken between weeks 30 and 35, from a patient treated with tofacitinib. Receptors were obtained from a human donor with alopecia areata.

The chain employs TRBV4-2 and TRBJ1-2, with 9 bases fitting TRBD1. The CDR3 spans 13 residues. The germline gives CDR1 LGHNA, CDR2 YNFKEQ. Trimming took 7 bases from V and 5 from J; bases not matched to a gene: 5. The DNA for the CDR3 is TGTGCCAGCATCGGGACAGGGCGGTATGGCTACACCTTC. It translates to CASIGTGRYGYTF.

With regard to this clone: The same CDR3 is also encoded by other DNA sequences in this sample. In DNA form, the CDR3 reads TGTGCCACCAGCAGAGATGGCTACGAGCAGTACTTC. Translated, it gives CATSRDGYEQYF. The rearrangement links TRBV15 to TRBJ2-7, with D hard to call. The CDR3 totals 12 residues. Per the germline V gene, CDR1 is LNHNV and CDR2 is YYDKDF (reference sequence). V lost 0 bases, J lost 3 bases, and 3 bases lay in between. The entire variable domain, with the rest obtained from reference TRBV15 and TRBJ2-7, is as follows: DAMVIQNPRYQVTQFGKPVTLSCSQTLNHNVMYWYQQKSSQAPKLLFHYYDKDFNNEADTPDNFQSRRPNTSFCFLDIRSPGLGDTAMYLCATSRDGYEQYFGPGTRLTVT.

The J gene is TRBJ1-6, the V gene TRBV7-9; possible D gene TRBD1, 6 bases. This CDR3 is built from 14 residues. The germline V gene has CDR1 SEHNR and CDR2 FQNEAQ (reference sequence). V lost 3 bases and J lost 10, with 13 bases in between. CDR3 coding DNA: TGTGCCAGCAGCTTTCAGGGGCGAGGATCACCCCTCCACTTT. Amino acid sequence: CASSFQGRGSPLHF.

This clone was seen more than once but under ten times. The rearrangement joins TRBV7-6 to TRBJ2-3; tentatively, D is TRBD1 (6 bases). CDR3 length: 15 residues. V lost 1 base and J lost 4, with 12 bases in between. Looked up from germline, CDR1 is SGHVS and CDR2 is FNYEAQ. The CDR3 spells CASSLGGQGSDTQYF. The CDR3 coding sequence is TGTGCCAGCAGCTTAGGGGGGCAGGGGTCAGATACGCAGTATTTT.

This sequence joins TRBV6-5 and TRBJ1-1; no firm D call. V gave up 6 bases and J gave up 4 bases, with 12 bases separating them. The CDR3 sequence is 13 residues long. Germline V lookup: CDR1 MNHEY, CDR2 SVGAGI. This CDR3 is CASSPTYLTEAFF. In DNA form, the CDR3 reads TGTGCCAGCAGCCCTACGTACCTCACTGAAGCTTTCTTT.

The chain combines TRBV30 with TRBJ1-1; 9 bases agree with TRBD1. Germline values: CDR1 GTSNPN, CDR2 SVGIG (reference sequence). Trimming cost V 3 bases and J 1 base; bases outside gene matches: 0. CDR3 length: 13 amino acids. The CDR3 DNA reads TGTGCCTGGAGGACAGGGGGGAACACTGAAGCTTTCTTT. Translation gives CAWRTGGNTEAFF.

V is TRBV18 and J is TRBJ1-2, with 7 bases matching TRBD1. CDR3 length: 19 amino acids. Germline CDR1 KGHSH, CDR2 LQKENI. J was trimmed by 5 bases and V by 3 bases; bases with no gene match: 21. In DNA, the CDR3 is TGTGCCAGCTCACCGCGCCTGACCGGGGACAGTGCCCTCCCTTATGGCTACACCTTC. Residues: CASSPRLTGDSALPYGYTF.

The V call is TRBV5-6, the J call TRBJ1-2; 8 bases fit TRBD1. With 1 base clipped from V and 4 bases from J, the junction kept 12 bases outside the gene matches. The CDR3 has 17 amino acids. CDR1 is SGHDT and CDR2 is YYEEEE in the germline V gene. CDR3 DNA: TGTGCCAGCAGCTTGCTGGGGGCAGGGGGCTCCCGCTATGGCTACACCTTC. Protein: CASSLLGAGGSRYGYTF.

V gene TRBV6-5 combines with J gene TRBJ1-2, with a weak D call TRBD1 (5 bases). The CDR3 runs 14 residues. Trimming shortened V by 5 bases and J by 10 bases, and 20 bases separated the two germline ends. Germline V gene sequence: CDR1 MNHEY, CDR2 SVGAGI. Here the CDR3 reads CASSQPHGGGSYTF. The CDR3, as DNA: TGTGCCAGCAGTCAACCACACGGGGGGGGTTCCTACACCTTC.

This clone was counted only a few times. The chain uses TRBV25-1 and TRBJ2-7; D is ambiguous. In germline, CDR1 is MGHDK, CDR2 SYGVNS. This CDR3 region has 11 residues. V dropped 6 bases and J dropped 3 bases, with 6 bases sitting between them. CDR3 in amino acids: CASSQYYEQYF. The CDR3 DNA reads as TGTGCCAGCAGCCAGTACTACGAGCAGTACTTC.

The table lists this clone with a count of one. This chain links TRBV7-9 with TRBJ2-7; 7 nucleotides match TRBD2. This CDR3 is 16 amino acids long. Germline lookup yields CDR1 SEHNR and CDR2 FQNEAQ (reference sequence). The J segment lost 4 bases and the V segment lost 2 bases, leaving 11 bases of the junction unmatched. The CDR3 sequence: CASSLITASGLYEQYF. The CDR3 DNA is TGTGCCAGCAGCTTAATTACGGCTAGCGGACTGTACGAGCAGTACTTC.

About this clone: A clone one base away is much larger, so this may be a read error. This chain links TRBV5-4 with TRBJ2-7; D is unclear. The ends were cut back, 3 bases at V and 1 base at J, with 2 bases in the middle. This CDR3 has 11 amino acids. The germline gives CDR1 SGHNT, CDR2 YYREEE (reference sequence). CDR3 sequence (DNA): TGTGCCAGCAGCTCTTCCTACGAGCAGTACTTC. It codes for CASSSSYEQYF.

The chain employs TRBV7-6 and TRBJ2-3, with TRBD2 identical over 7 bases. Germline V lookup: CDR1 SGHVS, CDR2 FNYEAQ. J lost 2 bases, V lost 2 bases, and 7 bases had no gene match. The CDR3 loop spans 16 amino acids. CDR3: CASSLSPGGSTDTQYF. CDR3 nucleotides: TGTGCCAGCAGCTTATCACCCGGGGGGTCCACAGATACGCAGTATTTT.

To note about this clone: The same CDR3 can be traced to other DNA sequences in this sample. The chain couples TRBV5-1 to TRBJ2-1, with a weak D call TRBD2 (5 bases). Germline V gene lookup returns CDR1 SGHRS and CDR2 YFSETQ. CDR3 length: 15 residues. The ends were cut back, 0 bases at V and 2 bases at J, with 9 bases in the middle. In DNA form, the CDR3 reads TGCGCCAGCAGCTTGGTTGGGGAGACCTACAATGAGCAGTTCTTC. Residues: CASSLVGETYNEQFF.

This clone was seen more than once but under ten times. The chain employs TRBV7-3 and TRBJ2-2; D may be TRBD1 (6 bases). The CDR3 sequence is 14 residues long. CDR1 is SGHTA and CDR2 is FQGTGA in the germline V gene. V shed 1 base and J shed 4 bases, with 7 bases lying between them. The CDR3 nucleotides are TGTGCCAGCAGCTTAATGACAGGCACCGGGGAGCTGTTTTTT. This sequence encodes CASSLMTGTGELFF.

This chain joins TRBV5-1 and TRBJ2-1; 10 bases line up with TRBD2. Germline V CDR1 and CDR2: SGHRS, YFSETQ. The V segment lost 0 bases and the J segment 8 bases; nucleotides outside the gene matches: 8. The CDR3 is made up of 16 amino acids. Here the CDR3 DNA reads TGCGCCAGCAGCTTGGTAAAACTAGCGGGATCCGATGAGCAGTTCTTC. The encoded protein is CASSLVKLAGSDEQFF. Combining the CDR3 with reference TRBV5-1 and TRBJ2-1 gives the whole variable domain KAGVTQTPRYLIKTRGQQVTLSCSPISGHRSVSWYQQTPGQGLQFLFEYFSETQRNKGNFPGRFSGRQFSNSRSEMNVSTLELGDSALYLCASSLVKLAGSDEQFFGPGTRLTVL.

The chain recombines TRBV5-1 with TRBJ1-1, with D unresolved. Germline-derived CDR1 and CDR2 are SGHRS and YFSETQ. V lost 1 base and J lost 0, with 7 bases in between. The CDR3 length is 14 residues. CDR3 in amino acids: CASSLPGVNTEAFF. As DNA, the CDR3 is TGCGCCAGCAGCTTGCCAGGAGTGAACACTGAAGCTTTCTTT. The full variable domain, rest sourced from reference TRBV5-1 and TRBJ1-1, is KAGVTQTPRYLIKTRGQQVTLSCSPISGHRSVSWYQQTPGQGLQFLFEYFSETQRNKGNFPGRFSGRQFSNSRSEMNVSTLELGDSALYLCASSLPGVNTEAFFGQGTRLTVV.

The CDR3 sequence: CASSVGGASGANVLTF. DNA of the CDR3: TGTGCCAGCAGTGTGGGCGGGGCCTCTGGGGCCAACGTCCTGACTTTC. The chain carries TRBV2 and TRBJ2-6, with D perhaps TRBD2 (6 bases). Germline loops: CDR1 SNHLY, CDR2 FYNNEI. Trimming shortened V by 4 bases and J by 0 bases, and 10 bases separated the two germline ends. The CDR3 has 16 residues.

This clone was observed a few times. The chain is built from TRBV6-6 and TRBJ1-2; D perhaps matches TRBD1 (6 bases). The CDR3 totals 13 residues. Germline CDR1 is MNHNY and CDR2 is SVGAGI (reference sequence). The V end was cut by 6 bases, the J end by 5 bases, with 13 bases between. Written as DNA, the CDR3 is TGTGCCAGCAGACCTGGACAGTCTTATGGCTACACCTTC. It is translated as CASRPGQSYGYTF.

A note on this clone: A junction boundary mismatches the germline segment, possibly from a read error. The CDR3 region is CASSQTGGVNTGAFF. Written as DNA, the CDR3 is TGCGCCAGCAGCCAAACAGGTGGGGTGAACACTGGAGCTTTCTTT. The chain uses TRBV4-1 and TRBJ1-1, with TRBD1 as a possible D gene (5 bases). Germline CDR1 MGHRA, CDR2 YSYEKL. The CDR3 sequence is 15 residues long.

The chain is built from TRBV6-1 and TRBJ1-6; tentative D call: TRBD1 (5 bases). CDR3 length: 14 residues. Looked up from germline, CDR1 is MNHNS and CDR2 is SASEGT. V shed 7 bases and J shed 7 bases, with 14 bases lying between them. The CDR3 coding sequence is TGTGCCAGCAAGGAAGGGGTTTTAAATTCACCCCTCCACTTT. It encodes CASKEGVLNSPLHF.

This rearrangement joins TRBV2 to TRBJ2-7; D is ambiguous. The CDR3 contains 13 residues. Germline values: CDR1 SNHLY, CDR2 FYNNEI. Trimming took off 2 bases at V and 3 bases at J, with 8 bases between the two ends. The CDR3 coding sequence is TGTGCCAGCAGTGAACAAGCAGACTACGAGCAGTACTTC. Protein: CASSEQADYEQYF.

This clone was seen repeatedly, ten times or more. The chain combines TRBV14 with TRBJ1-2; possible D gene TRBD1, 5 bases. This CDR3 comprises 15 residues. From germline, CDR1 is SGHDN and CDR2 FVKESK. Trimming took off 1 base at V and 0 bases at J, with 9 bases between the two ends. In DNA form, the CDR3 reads TGTGCCAGCAGCCAAGTGAAAGGGGCTAACTATGGCTACACCTTC. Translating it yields CASSQVKGANYGYTF.

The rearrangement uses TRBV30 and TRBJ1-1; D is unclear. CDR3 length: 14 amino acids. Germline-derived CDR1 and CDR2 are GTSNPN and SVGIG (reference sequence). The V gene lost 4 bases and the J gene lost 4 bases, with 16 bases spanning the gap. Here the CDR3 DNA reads TGTGCCTGGACGCTTAGAGGGAGTGGCACTGAAGCTTTCTTT. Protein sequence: CAWTLRGSGTEAFF.

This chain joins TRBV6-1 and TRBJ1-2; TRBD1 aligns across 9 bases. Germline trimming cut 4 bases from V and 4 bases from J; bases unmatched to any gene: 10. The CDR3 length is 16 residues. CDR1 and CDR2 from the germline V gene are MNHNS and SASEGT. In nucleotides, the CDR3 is TGTGCCAGCAGTGTAACGGACAGGGGAGGCGGCTATGGCTACACCTTC. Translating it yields CASSVTDRGGGYGYTF.

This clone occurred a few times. This CDR3 is CASSREGINEQYF. The DNA for the CDR3 is TGTGCCAGCAGTCGAGAAGGGATCAACGAGCAGTACTTC. The chain joins TRBV5-4 to TRBJ2-7; D is unclear. Trimming pared 5 bases from V and 5 bases from J, leaving 14 bases between. CDR3 length: 13 residues. Looked up from germline, CDR1 is SGHNT and CDR2 is YYREEE (reference sequence).

The CDR3 bases are TGCGCCAGCAGCCGACTTGTTGTACCCCCCGGGGAGCTGTTTTTT. It yields the protein CASSRLVVPPGELFF. The chain combines TRBV4-1 with TRBJ2-2; no reliable D call. Trimming removed 4 bases at V and 6 bases at J, with 15 bases between. The CDR3 loop spans 15 amino acids. Germline V gives CDR1 MGHRA, CDR2 YSYEKL.

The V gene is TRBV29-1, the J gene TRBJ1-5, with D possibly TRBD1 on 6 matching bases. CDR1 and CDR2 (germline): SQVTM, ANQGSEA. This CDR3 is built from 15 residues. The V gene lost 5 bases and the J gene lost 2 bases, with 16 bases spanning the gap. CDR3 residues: CSVRIGGRGNQPQHF. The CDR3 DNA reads TGCAGCGTTAGGATTGGGGGCCGGGGCAATCAGCCCCAGCATTTT.

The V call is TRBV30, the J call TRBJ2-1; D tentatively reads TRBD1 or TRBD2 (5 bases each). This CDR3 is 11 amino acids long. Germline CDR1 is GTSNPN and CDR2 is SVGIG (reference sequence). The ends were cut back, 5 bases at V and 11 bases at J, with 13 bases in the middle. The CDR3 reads CAWDLGPQQFF. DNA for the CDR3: TGTGCCTGGGACTTGGGACCTCAGCAGTTCTTC.

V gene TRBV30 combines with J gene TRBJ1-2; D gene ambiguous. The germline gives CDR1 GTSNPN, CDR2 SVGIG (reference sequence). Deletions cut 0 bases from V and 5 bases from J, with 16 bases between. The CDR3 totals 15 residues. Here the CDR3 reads CAWSVAALKWYGYTF. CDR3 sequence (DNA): TGTGCCTGGAGTGTAGCGGCCCTAAAGTGGTATGGCTACACCTTC.